These 30 T cell receptor beta chains were all obtained from the same sample, sequenced in a study of lymphopenia after photon versus proton radiotherapy. Libraries were prepared by immunoSEQ multiplex PCR; TCRdb keeps only in-frame clonotypes and omits some of them. Seen here are 20,000 to 25,000 clones, about 85% observed once, and the top ten hold around a sixth. The starting material was peripheral blood, obtained from a patient treated with photon-based radiotherapy. These TCRs come from a man in his fifties or sixties with pancreatic cancer.

This clone showed up just once. The chain uses TRBV13 and TRBJ1-1, with D possibly being TRBD1 (6 bases). Trimming removed 8 bases at V and 4 bases at J, with 14 bases between. Germline V CDR1 and CDR2: PRHDT, FYEKMQ (reference sequence). The CDR3 runs to 13 residues. CDR3: CASFRRGVTEAFF. The CDR3 coding sequence is TGTGCCAGCTTCCGCAGGGGAGTCACTGAAGCTTTCTTT.

This clone is labeled hyperexpanded. The sample holds other DNA sequences that translate to the same CDR3. The chain recombines TRBV7-2 with TRBJ1-2; D not resolved. The CDR3 has 14 residues. Germline V gene data show CDR1 as SGHTA and CDR2 as FQGNSA. V was pared by 1 base and J by 4 bases, with 10 bases between. CDR3 nucleotides: TGTGCCAGCAGCTTAGGTACAGAACTCTATGGCTACACCTTC. Protein product: CASSLGTELYGYTF. The whole variable domain, remainder taken from reference TRBV7-2 and TRBJ1-2, is GAGVSQSPSNKVTEKGKDVELRCDPISGHTALYWYRQSLGQGLEFLIYFQGNSAPDKSGLPSDRFSAERTGGSVSTLTIQRTQQEDSAVYLCASSLGTELYGYTFGSGTRLTVV.

To note about this clone: At one boundary the junction diverges from the germline segment, which might be a read error. J is TRBJ2-1 and V is TRBV4-3, with D uncertain. The CDR3 extends over 15 amino acids. Germline V gene sequence: CDR1 LGHNA, CDR2 YSLEER. CDR3 nucleotide sequence: TGCGCCAGCAGCCAAGATCGTATTAGCTACTATGAGCAGTTCTTC. This encodes CASSQDRISYYEQFF.

The gene calls are TRBV27 and TRBJ2-7, with D uncertain. CDR1 is MNHEY, CDR2 SMNVEV, per germline (reference sequence). V was trimmed by 4 bases and J by 2 bases, leaving 9 bases between them. The CDR3 extends over 13 amino acids. CDR3: CASSSTPAYEQYF. CDR3 bases: TGTGCCAGCAGTTCTACACCCGCCTACGAGCAGTACTTC.

The chain carries TRBV4-2 and TRBJ2-7; D is ambiguous. Deletions cut 8 bases from V and 9 bases from J, with 11 bases between. Germline-derived CDR1 and CDR2 are LGHNA and YNFKEQ. The CDR3 spans 10 residues. CDR3 region: CASALNRQYF. CDR3 bases: TGTGCCAGCGCCCTTAATCGGCAGTACTTC.

The chain carries TRBV28 and TRBJ1-4; no firm D call. This CDR3 is 12 amino acids long. Trimming shortened V by 6 bases and J by 10 bases, and 12 bases separated the two germline ends. In germline, CDR1 is MDHEN, CDR2 SYDVKM. The CDR3 loop is CASRWRGGKLFF. Here the CDR3 DNA reads TGTGCCAGCAGATGGCGGGGAGGAAAACTGTTTTTT. Combining the CDR3 with reference TRBV28 and TRBJ1-4 gives the whole variable domain DVKVTQSSRYLVKRTGEKVFLECVQDMDHENMFWYRQDPGLGLRLIYFSYDVKMKEKGDIPEGYSVSREKKERFSLILESASTNQTSMYLCASRWRGGKLFFGSGTQLSVL.

The rearrangement links TRBV10-3 to TRBJ2-1; a possible D gene is TRBD2 (6 bases). Trimming stripped 6 bases from V and 8 bases from J, with 23 bases between. The CDR3 length is 16 residues. CDR1 ENHRY and CDR2 SYGVKD come from the germline V gene. The CDR3 DNA reads as TGTGCCATCAGACAAAGTGGAGGGCGTGGGATTTATGAGCAGTTCTTC. Translated, it gives CAIRQSGGRGIYEQFF.

This chain links TRBV5-4 with TRBJ1-5, with 7 nucleotides matching TRBD1. The V gene's germline CDR1 is SGHNT and CDR2 YYREEE (reference sequence). J lost 7 bases, V lost 3 bases, and 10 bases had no gene match. CDR3 length equals 15 residues. This CDR3 reads CASSSDLTGNQPQHF. The CDR3 DNA reads as TGTGCCAGCAGCTCCGACCTGACAGGGAACCAGCCCCAGCATTTT.

The J gene is TRBJ2-1, the V gene TRBV5-1; the D gene is possibly TRBD1 (5 bases). CDR1 and CDR2 from the germline V gene are SGHRS and YFSETQ. There are 14 residues in the CDR3. V dropped 4 bases and J dropped 9 bases, with 17 bases sitting between them. The CDR3 nucleotides are TGCGCCAGCAGCGCGGTCGTCAGGGATACTGAGCAGTTCTTC. The encoded protein is CASSAVVRDTEQFF. Supplemented by reference TRBV5-1 and TRBJ2-1, the full variable domain reads KAGVTQTPRYLIKTRGQQVTLSCSPISGHRSVSWYQQTPGQGLQFLFEYFSETQRNKGNFPGRFSGRQFSNSRSEMNVSTLELGDSALYLCASSAVVRDTEQFFGPGTRLTVL.

The V and J genes are TRBV7-8 and TRBJ1-1; 7 nucleotides match TRBD1. CDR1 and CDR2 from the germline V gene are SGHVS and FQNEAQ. After removal of 1 base from V and 3 bases from J, the junction contained 5 bases not matched to a gene. The CDR3 contains 15 residues. This CDR3 is CASSLGTGPHTEAFF. The DNA for the CDR3 is TGTGCCAGCAGCTTAGGGACAGGACCCCACACTGAAGCTTTCTTT.

The chain combines TRBV2 with TRBJ1-2; 10 nucleotides line up with TRBD1. This CDR3 is built from 12 residues. The ends lost 5 bases at V and 12 bases at J; junction bases unmatched: 6. Germline CDR1 is SNHLY and CDR2 is FYNNEI. The CDR3 DNA sequence: TGTGCCAGCAGTACGGGACAGGGGAAAGACACCTTC. This sequence encodes CASSTGQGKDTF.

This clone appeared once. This rearrangement joins TRBV6-1 to TRBJ2-1; 8 bases match TRBD2. Germline lookup yields CDR1 MNHNS and CDR2 SASEGT. Unmatched junction bases numbered 3, after V lost 1 base and J lost 4 bases. The CDR3 runs 15 residues. As DNA, the CDR3 is TGTGCCAGCAGTGAAGGGGTAGCGGGATACAATGAGCAGTTCTTC. Its translation is CASSEGVAGYNEQFF.

V and J are TRBV29-1 and TRBJ2-5; weak D call: TRBD1 (5 bases). The CDR3 sequence is 18 residues long. V was trimmed by 0 bases and J by 2 bases, leaving 22 bases between them. CDR1 is SQVTM and CDR2 is ANQGSEA in the germline V gene. The CDR3 loop is CSVEDPDVGQLAQETQYF. DNA of the CDR3: TGCAGCGTTGAAGATCCCGATGTGGGGCAGTTGGCACAAGAGACCCAGTACTTC.

The V gene is TRBV19, the J gene TRBJ2-1; D assignment may be TRBD1 or TRBD2 (5 bases each). V was pared by 9 bases and J by 6 bases, with 21 bases between. This CDR3 spans 15 amino acids. CDR1 is LNHDA, CDR2 SQIVND, per germline (reference sequence). CDR3 protein: CASRWGSALSNEQFF. The CDR3 nucleotides are TGTGCCAGCCGTTGGGGGTCAGCCCTAAGCAATGAGCAGTTCTTC. The full variable domain, rest sourced from reference TRBV19 and TRBJ2-1, is DGGITQSPKYLFRKEGQNVTLSCEQNLNHDAMYWYRQDPGQGLRLIYYSQIVNDFQKGDIAEGYSVSREKKESFPLTVTSAQKNPTAFYLCASRWGSALSNEQFFGPGTRLTVL.

The chain carries TRBV28 and TRBJ2-5; D remains unclear. With 6 bases removed from V and 4 bases from J, the gap between germline ends came to 3 bases. The germline CDR1 and CDR2 sequences are MDHEN and SYDVKM. The CDR3 runs to 10 residues. CDR3 loop: CASRGETQYF. The CDR3, as DNA: TGTGCCAGCAGGGGAGAGACCCAGTACTTC.

The chain employs TRBV5-1 and TRBJ2-7; TRBD1 aligns across 9 bases. After removal of 0 bases from V and 3 bases from J, the junction contained 7 bases not matched to a gene. There are 16 residues in the CDR3. Germline CDR1 SGHRS, CDR2 YFSETQ. The CDR3 spells CASSLVWGQGNYEQYF. CDR3 DNA: TGCGCCAGCAGCTTGGTTTGGGGACAGGGAAACTACGAGCAGTACTTC.

This sequence joins TRBV29-1 and TRBJ2-5, with D possibly TRBD1 on 6 matching bases. V was shortened by 1 base and J by 11 bases, with 17 bases between the two germline ends. CDR3 length equals 13 residues. Germline values: CDR1 SQVTM, CDR2 ANQGSEA. The CDR3: CSVEGQGSLEQYF. The CDR3 DNA reads TGCAGCGTTGAAGGGCAGGGGTCCCTGGAGCAGTACTTC.

This chain connects TRBV7-2 to TRBJ1-2; TRBD1 matches at 10 bases. Germline CDR1 reads SGHTA; CDR2 reads FQGNSA. V was pared by 2 bases and J by 6 bases, with 3 bases of the junction left unmatched. CDR3 length: 14 residues. The CDR3 loop reads CASSLTGTGDGYTF. The CDR3 DNA sequence: TGTGCCAGCAGCTTAACGGGGACAGGGGATGGCTACACCTTC.

This clone was recorded only once. The chain uses TRBV19 and TRBJ1-5; D remains ambiguous. Trimming stripped 10 bases from V and 0 bases from J, with 22 bases between. Germline values: CDR1 LNHDA, CDR2 SQIVND (reference sequence). The CDR3 contains 17 residues. CDR3 amino acids: CATSGGGGPNSNQPQHF. CDR3 nucleotides: TGTGCCACCTCTGGCGGCGGAGGCCCCAATAGCAATCAGCCCCAGCATTTT.

The V and J genes are TRBV11-2 and TRBJ1-4; no firm D call. CDR1 is SGHAT and CDR2 is FQNNGV in the germline V gene. The CDR3 contains 17 residues. V gave up 0 bases and J gave up 3 bases, with 14 bases separating them. CDR3 residues: CASSLDGLGRSNEKLFF. In DNA form, the CDR3 reads TGTGCCAGCAGCTTAGACGGCTTAGGCAGGTCTAATGAAAAACTGTTTTTT.

This clone was observed once. V and J are TRBV5-6 and TRBJ2-7; 11 positions match TRBD1. Trimming at V came to 4 bases and at J to 13 bases, leaving 7 bases not matched to a gene. This CDR3 region has 12 residues. Germline V lookup: CDR1 SGHDT, CDR2 YYEEEE. The CDR3 DNA reads as TGTGCCAGCAGCACCGGACAGGGGGCTTCTTACTTC. Translating gives CASSTGQGASYF.

The genes are TRBV18 and TRBJ2-5, with TRBD2 matching over 15 bases. V shed 3 bases and J 6 bases; nucleotides not matched to a gene: 2. The length of the CDR3 is 15 residues. Per germline, CDR1 KGHSH and CDR2 LQKENI. CDR3 bases: TGTGCCAGCTCACCCGGGACTAGCGGGGGGAAGACCCAGTACTTC. Its protein is CASSPGTSGGKTQYF.

CDR3 bases: TGCGCCAGCAGCGGATACACCGGGGAGCTGTTTTTT. Translation gives CASSGYTGELFF. This sequence joins TRBV10-1 and TRBJ2-2; D remains unclear. Trimming shortened V by 6 bases and J by 3 bases, and 5 bases separated the two germline ends. The CDR3 runs to 12 residues. Germline assignment: CDR1 WNHNN and CDR2 SYGVQD (reference sequence).

The chain links TRBV30 to TRBJ1-1; a weak D match, TRBD1 (6 bases). This CDR3 is built from 12 residues. CDR1 GTSNPN and CDR2 SVGIG come from the germline V gene (reference sequence). V gave up 5 bases and J gave up 7 bases, with 14 bases separating them. The CDR3 spells CAWGGAAIEAFF. The CDR3, as DNA: TGTGCCTGGGGGGGGGCAGCAATTGAAGCTTTCTTT. The complete variable domain, with remaining parts taken from reference TRBV30 and TRBJ1-1, reads SQTIHQWPATLVQPVGSPLSLECTVEGTSNPNLYWYRQAAGRGLQLLFYSVGIGQISSEVPQNLSASRPQDRQFILSSKKLLLSDSGFYLCAWGGAAIEAFFGQGTRLTVV.

The chain employs TRBV4-3 and TRBJ2-7; D is uncertain. V lost 0 bases and J 3 bases, leaving 12 bases between the germline ends. The length of the CDR3 is 15 residues. The germline V gene has CDR1 LGHNA and CDR2 YSLEER. The CDR3 nucleotides read TGCGCCAGCAGCCAAGATCCGGAAGGAATCTACGAGCAGTACTTC. It encodes CASSQDPEGIYEQYF.

The chain employs TRBV2 and TRBJ2-2; 9 bases match TRBD1. The V segment lost 4 bases and the J segment 2 bases; nucleotides outside the gene matches: 8. Looked up from germline, CDR1 is SNHLY and CDR2 is FYNNEI. This CDR3 region has 17 residues. For the CDR3, the DNA is TGTGCCAGCAGTGTAACGGCACAGGGGGCTAACACCGGGGAGCTGTTTTTT. This encodes CASSVTAQGANTGELFF.

CDR3: CASSFSGTLSYEQYF. The CDR3 DNA is TGTGCCAGCAGTTTTTCCGGGACACTCTCCTACGAGCAGTACTTC. The J gene is TRBJ2-7, the V gene TRBV2; a weak D match, TRBD1 (6 bases). Germline CDR1 is SNHLY and CDR2 is FYNNEI. The CDR3 length is 15 residues. Trimming removed 5 bases from V and 0 bases from J, with 14 bases in between.

The chain combines TRBV5-6 with TRBJ2-3, with D possibly being TRBD1 (5 bases). Deletions cut 4 bases from V and 2 bases from J, with 11 bases between. The CDR3 sequence is 14 residues long. Germline V gene lookup returns CDR1 SGHDT and CDR2 YYEEEE. The CDR3 DNA follows: TGTGCCAGCAGCCCTGGACATAACACAGATACGCAGTATTTT. Translating gives CASSPGHNTDTQYF.

The chain has TRBV2 and TRBJ2-5, with unresolved D. Matching the DNA end better, TRBJ2-7 makes the J call doubtful. The CDR3 has 15 residues. CDR1 and CDR2 from the germline V gene are SNHLY and FYNNEI. In nucleotides, the CDR3 is TGTGCCAGCAGGATCCGGCTATCCCCCAACTACGAGCAGTACTTC. Translating gives CASRIRLSPNYEQYF.

The V and J genes are TRBV9 and TRBJ1-2; D perhaps matches TRBD1 (5 bases). Per the germline V gene, CDR1 is SGDLS and CDR2 is YYNGEE. The CDR3 spans 14 residues. The V end lost 0 bases, the J end lost 6 bases, and 12 bases lay between the germline ends. Here the CDR3 reads CASSVGFGANGYTF. The CDR3 DNA sequence: TGTGCCAGCAGCGTAGGTTTCGGGGCGAATGGCTACACCTTC.